This T cell receptor (beta chain) is from a study of blood T cell repertoires in COVID-19. Authors' processing steps: Reference gene primers were amplified, and this amplification served to estimate nucleated cell counts. Sequencing was performed with immunoSEQ multiplex PCR; in TCRdb, only in-frame clones are kept and a portion is missing. That table furnishes V, J and clone size, whereas the DNA furnished D and trimming. The sample holds 130,000 or so clones, around 89% seen once. The length of the CDR3 is 15 residues. The V gene's germline CDR1 is KGHSH and CDR2 LQKENI. Trimming removed 3 bases at V and 5 bases at J, with 16 bases between.

The specimen sequenced was peripheral blood. The chain recombines TRBV18 with TRBJ1-1; D is uncertain. The clonotype comes from a man aged 45-65 years with active or convalescent COVID-19. CDR3 nucleotides: TGTGCCAGCTCACCGAACCCGGGGTTTGGGACTGAAGCTTTCTTT. Residues: CASSPNPGFGTEAFF.